Sequencing of this TCR beta chain was carried out in a study of control samples from healthy donors and cancer patients. Sequencing used immunoSEQ multiplex PCR; TCRdb keeps in-frame clones, though not all of them. The sample comprises 130,000 or so clones, more than 90% of which are singletons, and about 5.5% rests with the top ten. CDR3 length: 17 amino acids. CDR1 LGHNA and CDR2 YNFKEQ come from the germline V gene. Trimming removed 6 bases from V and 0 bases from J; junction bases left unmatched: 5. The sequence was collected from a young man in good health. The rearrangement links TRBV4-2 to TRBJ2-3; TRBD2 agrees at 14 bases. Sequenced input: blood. The CDR3: CASRTSGGDPSTDTQYF. The CDR3 nucleotides are TGTGCCAGCAGGACTAGCGGGGGGGACCCTAGCACAGATACGCAGTATTTT.